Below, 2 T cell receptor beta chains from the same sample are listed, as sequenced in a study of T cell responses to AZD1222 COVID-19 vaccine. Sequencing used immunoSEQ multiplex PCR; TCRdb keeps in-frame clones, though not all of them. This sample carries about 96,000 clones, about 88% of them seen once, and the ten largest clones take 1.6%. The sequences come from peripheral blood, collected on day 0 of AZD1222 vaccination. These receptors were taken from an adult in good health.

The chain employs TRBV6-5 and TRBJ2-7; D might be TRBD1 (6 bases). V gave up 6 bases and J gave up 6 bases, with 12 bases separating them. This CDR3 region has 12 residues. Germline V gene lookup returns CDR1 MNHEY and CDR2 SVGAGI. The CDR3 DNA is TGTGCCAGCAGGCAAACAGGGCGCGAGCAGTACTTC. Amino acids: CASRQTGREQYF.

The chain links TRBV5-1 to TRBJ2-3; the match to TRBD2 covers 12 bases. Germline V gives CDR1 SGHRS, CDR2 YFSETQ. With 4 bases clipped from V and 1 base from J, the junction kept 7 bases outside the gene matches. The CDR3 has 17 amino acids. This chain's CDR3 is CASSPKWTSGGTDTQYF. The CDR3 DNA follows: TGCGCCAGCAGCCCCAAGTGGACTAGCGGGGGCACAGATACGCAGTATTTT. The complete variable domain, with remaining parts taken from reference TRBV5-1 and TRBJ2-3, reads KAGVTQTPRYLIKTRGQQVTLSCSPISGHRSVSWYQQTPGQGLQFLFEYFSETQRNKGNFPGRFSGRQFSNSRSEMNVSTLELGDSALYLCASSPKWTSGGTDTQYFGPGTRLTVL.